The 32 T cell receptor beta chains below come from one sample, sequenced in a study of blood T cell repertoires in COVID-19. Clones were sequenced by immunoSEQ multiplex PCR, and TCRdb holds only the in-frame ones, with some missing. This table has about 300,000 clones, approximately 90% appearing once. The specimen sequenced was peripheral blood. Receptor source: a man between 40 and 49 years old with acute or convalescent COVID-19.

The chain carries TRBV19 and TRBJ1-5; 9 bases align to TRBD1. CDR1 and CDR2 (germline): LNHDA, SQIVND (reference sequence). J lost 3 bases, V lost 6 bases, and 12 bases had no gene match. The CDR3 loop spans 17 amino acids. The DNA of the CDR3 is TGTGCCAGTAGCGGACAGGGGCCTATGAATTTCAATCAGCCCCAGCATTTT. It codes for CASSGQGPMNFNQPQHF.

V is TRBV10-3 and J is TRBJ1-1; the match to TRBD1 covers 9 bases. This CDR3 has 15 amino acids. Germline CDR1 and CDR2: ENHRY and SYGVKD. Unmatched junction bases numbered 3, after V lost 3 bases and J lost 1 base. Here the CDR3 DNA reads TGTGCCATCAGTGACGACAGGGGGTCGAACACTGAAGCTTTCTTT. Amino acids: CAISDDRGSNTEAFF.

The chain uses TRBV29-1 and TRBJ2-3; D not certain. Trimming pared 0 bases from V and 8 bases from J, leaving 12 bases between. Germline CDR1 reads SQVTM; CDR2 reads ANQGSEA. The length of the CDR3 is 13 residues. In nucleotides, the CDR3 is TGCAGCGTTGAAGATTGGCCTAGACCTACGCAGTATTTT. Its protein product is CSVEDWPRPTQYF.

V and J are TRBV19 and TRBJ2-4; 8 nucleotides align to TRBD1. Germline V gene sequence: CDR1 LNHDA, CDR2 SQIVND (reference sequence). The length of the CDR3 is 14 residues. V was pared by 6 bases and J by 3 bases, with 4 bases of the junction left unmatched. The CDR3 DNA reads TGTGCCAGTAGGGCACAGGGGGACAAAAACATTCAGTACTTC. Amino acids: CASRAQGDKNIQYF. Drawing the rest from reference TRBV19 and TRBJ2-4, the complete variable domain is DGGITQSPKYLFRKEGQNVTLSCEQNLNHDAMYWYRQDPGQGLRLIYYSQIVNDFQKGDIAEGYSVSREKKESFPLTVTSAQKNPTAFYLCASRAQGDKNIQYFGAGTRLSVL.

The genes are TRBV2 and TRBJ1-6; 7 bases line up with TRBD1. This CDR3 has 12 residues. With V trimmed by 10 bases and J by 10 bases, 7 bases remained unmatched. The V gene's germline CDR1 is SNHLY and CDR2 FYNNEI. DNA for the CDR3: TGTGCCACAGGGGGTGTTGGCTCACCCCTCCACTTT. It specifies CATGGVGSPLHF.

V gene TRBV24-1 combines with J gene TRBJ2-5; weak D call: TRBD2 (7 bases). This CDR3 region has 15 residues. V lost 4 bases and J lost 4, with 15 bases in between. Germline CDR1 and CDR2: KGHDR and SFDVKD. The CDR3 nucleotides read TGTGCCACCAGTGACCGCCGGGGGGCTGGAGAGACCCAGTACTTC. As protein: CATSDRRGAGETQYF.

This clone was detected once. V is TRBV6-6 and J is TRBJ2-2, with D tentatively TRBD2 (5 bases). Germline V gene data show CDR1 as MNHNY and CDR2 as SVGAGI (reference sequence). The germline V and J ends were trimmed by 2 bases and 3 bases, with 10 bases remaining between them. The CDR3 length is 15 residues. In DNA, the CDR3 is TGTGCCAGCAGTTACGGCCCGGGGTACACCGGGGAGCTGTTTTTT. This codes for CASSYGPGYTGELFF.

J is TRBJ1-3 and V is TRBV3-1 (or the pseudogene TRBV3-2); 7 nucleotides match TRBD1. Germline V CDR1 and CDR2: LGHDT, YNNKEL (reference sequence). The CDR3 is 14 amino acids. Trimming took 8 bases from V and 8 from J; bases not matched to a gene: 12. CDR3 in amino acids: CASRKGGEFYTIYF. In DNA form, the CDR3 reads TGTGCCAGCCGAAAAGGGGGCGAATTTTACACCATATATTTT.

The chain joins TRBV7-8 to TRBJ1-6; 8 positions agree with TRBD1. With V trimmed by 4 bases and J by 7 bases, 3 bases remained unmatched. The CDR3 totals 14 residues. From germline, CDR1 is SGHVS and CDR2 FQNEAQ. The CDR3 DNA reads TGTGCCAGCAGCTCCAGGGGGCTCAATTCACCCCTCCACTTT. It is translated as CASSSRGLNSPLHF.

V and J are TRBV6-5 and TRBJ2-7; a possible D gene is TRBD1 (5 bases). Germline V lookup: CDR1 MNHEY, CDR2 SVGAGI. V lost 10 bases to trimming and J lost 2 bases, with 15 bases between them. This CDR3 is 13 amino acids long. DNA for the CDR3: TGTGCCACCGCGGACACAGGTACCTACGAGCAGTACTTC. It codes for CATADTGTYEQYF.

The CDR3 loop reads CATRRGLRNQPQHF. As DNA, the CDR3 is TGTGCCACCCGGAGGGGGCTTCGCAATCAGCCCCAGCATTTT. The chain combines TRBV2 with TRBJ1-5; 7 bases fit TRBD1. The CDR3 is 14 residues long. V lost 10 bases and J lost 2; bases outside the gene matches: 8. CDR1 SNHLY and CDR2 FYNNEI come from the germline V gene.

The J gene is TRBJ1-5, the V gene TRBV6-5; D gene ambiguous. Per germline, CDR1 MNHEY and CDR2 SVGAGI. V dropped 0 bases and J dropped 2 bases, with 5 bases sitting between them. The CDR3 is 14 amino acids. The CDR3 reads CASSYSGGNQPQHF. Here the CDR3 DNA reads TGTGCCAGCAGTTACTCGGGAGGCAATCAGCCCCAGCATTTT.

The rearrangement links TRBV12-3 or TRBV12-4 to TRBJ1-5, with unresolved D. The V gene lost 7 bases and the J gene lost 3 bases, with 10 bases spanning the gap. This CDR3 is 13 amino acids long. The DNA for the CDR3 is TGTGCCAGCACGGGAGCCTACAATCAGCCCCAGCATTTT. It is translated as CASTGAYNQPQHF.

This chain connects TRBV5-1 to TRBJ2-7; a weak D match, TRBD1 (7 bases). CDR1 and CDR2 from the germline V gene are SGHRS and YFSETQ. Trimming removed 4 bases from V and 0 bases from J, with 14 bases in between. CDR3 length equals 15 residues. In DNA form, the CDR3 reads TGCGCCAGCAGCCCGGAGGGACAGAGCTCCTACGAGCAGTACTTC. It encodes CASSPEGQSSYEQYF. Variable domain in full (rest from reference TRBV5-1 and TRBJ2-7): KAGVTQTPRYLIKTRGQQVTLSCSPISGHRSVSWYQQTPGQGLQFLFEYFSETQRNKGNFPGRFSGRQFSNSRSEMNVSTLELGDSALYLCASSPEGQSSYEQYFGPGTRLTVT.

This clone was observed once. The chain uses TRBV4-1 and TRBJ2-5; 10 bases are shared with TRBD2. With V trimmed by 0 bases and J by 3 bases, 7 bases remained unmatched. This CDR3 region has 17 residues. Germline V gene data show CDR1 as MGHRA and CDR2 as YSYEKL. In DNA, the CDR3 is TGCGCCAGCAGCCAAGATGGTAGCGGGGGGAGGAAAGAGACCCAGTACTTC. This encodes CASSQDGSGGRKETQYF.

About this clone: Other DNA sequences within the sample encode an identical CDR3. The chain joins TRBV4-2 to TRBJ1-2; unclear D gene. V lost 0 bases to trimming and J lost 2 bases, with 7 bases between them. Germline V lookup: CDR1 LGHNA, CDR2 YNFKEQ. The CDR3 extends over 14 amino acids. The CDR3 sequence is CASSQEEGNYGYTF. CDR3 DNA sequence: TGTGCCAGCAGCCAAGAGGAGGGAAACTATGGCTACACCTTC.

The V and J genes are TRBV11-2 and TRBJ1-1; D is unresolved. The germline gives CDR1 SGHAT, CDR2 FQNNGV. Trimming cost V 5 bases and J 0 bases, with 13 bases left between them. The CDR3 runs to 15 residues. CDR3 protein: CASSLRSPMNTEAFF. CDR3 sequence (DNA): TGTGCCAGCAGCCTAAGGAGTCCAATGAACACTGAAGCTTTCTTT.

V and J are TRBV9 and TRBJ1-5, with unresolved D. The CDR3 has 15 amino acids. Germline CDR1 is SGDLS and CDR2 is YYNGEE. Trimming removed 0 bases at V and 0 bases at J, with 7 bases between. The DNA of the CDR3 is TGTGCCAGCAGCGTAGCTAAAGATAGCAATCAGCCCCAGCATTTT. Amino acids: CASSVAKDSNQPQHF. Full variable domain (outside the CDR3, taken from reference TRBV9 and TRBJ1-5): DSGVTQTPKHLITATGQRVTLRCSPRSGDLSVYWYQQSLDQGLQFLIQYYNGEERAKGNILERFSAQQFPDLHSELNLSSLELGDSALYFCASSVAKDSNQPQHFGDGTRLSIL.

The chain uses TRBV2 and TRBJ1-6, with TRBD1 identical over 8 bases. Germline V gene lookup returns CDR1 SNHLY and CDR2 FYNNEI. This CDR3 is 15 amino acids long. V was pared by 4 bases and J by 9 bases, with 8 bases of the junction left unmatched. The CDR3 DNA follows: TGTGCCAGCAGTGTTCAGGGGGCTTCGGGTTCACCCCTCCACTTT. As protein: CASSVQGASGSPLHF.

The chain joins TRBV12-3 or TRBV12-4 to TRBJ2-7; maybe TRBD2 (6 bases). The CDR3 runs 12 residues. V was shortened by 3 bases and J by 5 bases, with 8 bases between the two germline ends. CDR3 coding DNA: TGTGCCAGCAGTTTCGGGGGACACGAGCAGTACTTC. Protein: CASSFGGHEQYF.

This chain joins TRBV5-6 and TRBJ2-2; TRBD2 matches 12 bases. CDR3 size: 17 residues. Germline V gives CDR1 SGHDT, CDR2 YYEEEE. Trimming at V came to 2 bases and at J to 1 base, leaving 3 bases not matched to a gene. The CDR3 loop reads CASSFRGLAGNTGELFF. CDR3 in DNA: TGTGCCAGCAGCTTCCGGGGACTAGCGGGGAACACCGGGGAGCTGTTTTTT.

This clone was detected a few times. This chain links TRBV6-1 with TRBJ2-7; TRBD1 is a possible D gene (6 bases). The V and J ends lost 1 base and 7 bases respectively, with 14 bases between them. This CDR3 comprises 14 residues. CDR1 and CDR2 from the germline V gene are MNHNS and SASEGT. CDR3 in DNA: TGTGCCAGCAGTGAAGTGCCAGGGGAGAGGGAGCAGTACTTC. It codes for CASSEVPGEREQYF.

The CDR3 DNA is TGTGCCTCCAGGAGCACAGATACGCAGTATTTT. This codes for CASRSTDTQYF. The rearrangement uses TRBV5-6 and TRBJ2-3, with D uncertain. Germline loops: CDR1 SGHDT, CDR2 YYEEEE. V lost 10 bases, J lost 0 bases, and 6 bases lay in between. The CDR3 extends over 11 amino acids.

V usage is TRBV6-5 and J usage is TRBJ1-2; 7 positions match TRBD1. The V and J ends lost 3 bases and 8 bases, in that order; junction bases with no gene match: 12. The CDR3 extends over 15 amino acids. Per germline, CDR1 MNHEY and CDR2 SVGAGI. In DNA, the CDR3 is TGTGCCAGCAGTTATTCGGGACAGTTCCTTGGGGGCTACACCTTC. It codes for CASSYSGQFLGGYTF.

The chain has TRBV29-1 and TRBJ1-2; 8 bases agree with TRBD1. V gave up 5 bases and J gave up 8 bases; unmatched junction bases: 7. The CDR3 covers 12 residues. Germline CDR1 and CDR2: SQVTM and ANQGSEA. The CDR3 loop is CSVRPGTGGYTF. Written as DNA, the CDR3 is TGCAGCGTTCGACCTGGGACAGGAGGCTACACCTTC.

The chain uses TRBV21-1 and TRBJ2-4; whether TRBD2, the table's D call, matches the DNA was not checked. TRBV21-1 is assigned pseudogene status. CDR3 length: 15 residues. The CDR3 loop is CASSKVAGAKNIQYF. CDR3 coding DNA: TGTGCCAGCAGCAAAGTTGCGGGAGCCAAAAACATTCAGTACTTC.

This rearrangement joins TRBV9 to TRBJ2-7; D possibly corresponds to TRBD1 (5 bases). This CDR3 spans 15 amino acids. Germline V gene lookup returns CDR1 SGDLS and CDR2 YYNGEE. V gave up 7 bases and J gave up 0 bases, with 17 bases separating them. For the CDR3, the DNA is TGTGCCAGCCTGCTGGTCCAGGGCCTCTCCTACGAGCAGTACTTC. The encoded protein is CASLLVQGLSYEQYF.

The genes are TRBV2 and TRBJ2-7, with D maybe TRBD1 (6 bases). The CDR3 totals 14 residues. Germline CDR1 reads SNHLY; CDR2 reads FYNNEI. V lost 4 bases, J lost 3 bases, and 13 bases lay in between. The CDR3 DNA reads TGTGCCAGCAGTGTTGTGGGGGCTGGCTACGAGCAGTACTTC. Protein: CASSVVGAGYEQYF.

This clone appeared once. This sequence joins TRBV4-1 and TRBJ2-1, with D unclear. Trimming left V 0 bases short and J 0 bases short, with 12 bases between. This CDR3 region has 17 residues. Looked up from germline, CDR1 is MGHRA and CDR2 is YSYEKL. CDR3 amino acids: CASSQDFLPSSYNEQFF. The CDR3 region has the DNA TGCGCCAGCAGCCAAGATTTCCTACCGAGCTCCTACAATGAGCAGTTCTTC.

This chain connects TRBV2 to TRBJ1-2, with 8 bases aligning to TRBD1. Trimming cost V 6 bases and J 4 bases; bases outside gene matches: 10. The germline CDR1 and CDR2 sequences are SNHLY and FYNNEI. This CDR3 comprises 15 residues. The CDR3 is CASSRRGPDGYGYTF. The CDR3 DNA reads TGTGCCAGCAGCCGCAGGGGGCCAGATGGCTATGGCTACACCTTC.

This rearrangement joins TRBV7-9 to TRBJ1-1; tentative D call: TRBD1 (5 bases). V lost 1 base to trimming and J lost 5 bases, with 11 bases between them. CDR1 and CDR2 from the germline V gene are SEHNR and FQNEAQ (reference sequence). There are 14 residues in the CDR3. CDR3 coding DNA: TGTGCCAGCAGCTTAGTCGGGGAGGGGACTGAAGCTTTCTTT. Its translation: CASSLVGEGTEAFF.

The gene calls are TRBV6-5 and TRBJ1-4; TRBD1 aligns across 11 bases. Germline trimming cut 5 bases from V and 7 bases from J; bases unmatched to any gene: 6. This CDR3 comprises 15 residues. The germline gives CDR1 MNHEY, CDR2 SVGAGI. The CDR3 sequence: CASSPGTGGVEKLFF. The CDR3 DNA reads as TGTGCCAGCAGTCCGGGGACAGGGGGGGTTGAAAAACTGTTTTTT.